This TCR beta chain originates from a study of T cell repertoires in cytomegalovirus infection. This clonotype has a handful of counts. The target antigen is unknown. Study-wide findings and caveats: Of the TCR beta families, the public ones yielded a cumulative frequency that identified carriers of CMV plus the relevant HLA.

TCRdb re-called the reads with MiXCR, one entry per CDR3 protein. Among about 570,000 distinct CDR3 sequences listed, roughly 43% were seen once. CDR3 length: 14 amino acids. The V end was cut by 6 bases, the J end by 1 base, with 9 bases between. This receptor was identified in a human donor in good health (CMV status not recorded). Some clones in this sample may be carry-over from other donors' samples. Sequences were derived from cultured PBMCs, sampled from culture after CMV antigen stimulation. V gene TRBV12-3 or TRBV12-4 combines with J gene TRBJ2-2, with D hard to call. The chain's CDR3 is CASSPTENTGELFF. CDR3 coding DNA: TGTGCCAGCAGCCCGACGGAGAACACCGGGGAGCTGTTTTTT.